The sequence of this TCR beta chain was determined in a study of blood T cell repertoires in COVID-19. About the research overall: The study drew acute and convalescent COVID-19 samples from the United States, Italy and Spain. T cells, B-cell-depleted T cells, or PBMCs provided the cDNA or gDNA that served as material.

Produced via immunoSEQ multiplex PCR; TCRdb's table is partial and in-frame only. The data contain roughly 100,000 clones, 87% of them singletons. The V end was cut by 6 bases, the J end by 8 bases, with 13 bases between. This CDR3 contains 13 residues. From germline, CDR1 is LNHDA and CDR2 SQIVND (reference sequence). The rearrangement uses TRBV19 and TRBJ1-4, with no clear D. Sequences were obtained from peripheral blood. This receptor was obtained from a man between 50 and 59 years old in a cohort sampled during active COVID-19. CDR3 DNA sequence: TGTGCCAGTAGAAGGGAGTTGGGGGAAAAACTGTTTTTT. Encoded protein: CASRRELGEKLFF.